The 8 T cell receptor beta chains given below trace back to one sample, sequenced in a study of T cell clonotyping in hematopoietic cell transplantation. The method was immunoSEQ multiplex PCR; TCRdb's version includes in-frame clones alone and lacks a portion of them. The sample lists tens of thousands of clones, about 96% occurring once. The time point denotes: recipient sample about 28 days before transplant, after cytoreduction. The material sequenced was peripheral blood mononuclear cells, taken before stem cell transplant. Source of these receptors: a woman in her fifties or sixties with acute myeloid leukemia. Some clones in this sample may be carry-over from other donors' samples.

This clone was picked up one time. The chain couples TRBV7-8 to TRBJ2-5; tentatively, D is TRBD1 or TRBD2 (5 bases each). Trimming took off 3 bases at V and 4 bases at J, with 12 bases between the two ends. The germline CDR1 and CDR2 sequences are SGHVS and FQNEAQ. The CDR3 loop spans 14 amino acids. This chain's CDR3 is CASSFGTGTETQYF. The DNA for the CDR3 is TGTGCCAGCAGCTTCGGGACGGGGACAGAGACCCAGTACTTC. Supplemented by reference TRBV7-8 and TRBJ2-5, the full variable domain reads GAGVSQSPRYKVAKRGQDVALRCDPISGHVSLFWYQQALGQGPEFLTYFQNEAQLDKSGLPSDRFFAERPEGSVSTLKIQRTQQEDSAVYLCASSFGTGTETQYFGPGTRLLVL.

The V call is TRBV4-1, the J call TRBJ1-1, with TRBD1 as a possible D gene (5 bases). Germline V gene sequence: CDR1 MGHRA, CDR2 YSYEKL. The CDR3 totals 15 residues. Between the trimmed V and J ends, which lost 0 bases and 0 bases, there was a span of 8 bases. CDR3 coding DNA: TGCGCCAGCAGCCAAGAAATAGGGGTGAACACTGAAGCTTTCTTT. It is translated as CASSQEIGVNTEAFF.

The genes are TRBV19 and TRBJ2-7, with 8 bases matching TRBD1. With V trimmed by 8 bases and J by 2 bases, 5 bases remained unmatched. The CDR3 is 13 residues long. Germline V gene sequence: CDR1 LNHDA, CDR2 SQIVND (reference sequence). The CDR3 nucleotides are TGTGCCAGTGGCCGGACAGGGACCTACGAGCAGTACTTC. The encoded protein is CASGRTGTYEQYF.

The J gene is TRBJ2-7, the V gene TRBV28; TRBD2 is a possible D gene (7 bases). V was clipped by 6 bases and J by 1 base, with 25 bases between them. The CDR3 loop spans 18 amino acids. CDR1 and CDR2 from the germline V gene are MDHEN and SYDVKM. The CDR3 bases are TGTGCCAGCAGCTACGTCCCCCGGAGAGGGAGGGGGTCCTACGAGCAGTACTTC. It codes for CASSYVPRRGRGSYEQYF. Based on the CDR3 plus reference TRBV28 and TRBJ2-7, the full variable domain is DVKVTQSSRYLVKRTGEKVFLECVQDMDHENMFWYRQDPGLGLRLIYFSYDVKMKEKGDIPEGYSVSREKKERFSLILESASTNQTSMYLCASSYVPRRGRGSYEQYFGPGTRLTVT.

This chain connects TRBV9 to TRBJ1-2, with D perhaps TRBD1 (5 bases). Germline V gene data show CDR1 as SGDLS and CDR2 as YYNGEE. This CDR3 has 11 residues. Trimming took off 9 bases at V and 3 bases at J, with 9 bases between the two ends. The CDR3 DNA follows: TGTGCCACGCAGGGACACTATGGCTACACCTTC. Protein product: CATQGHYGYTF.

This chain links TRBV30 with TRBJ1-2; possibly TRBD1 for D (5 bases). Looked up from germline, CDR1 is GTSNPN and CDR2 is SVGIG (reference sequence). V was trimmed by 2 bases and J by 4 bases, leaving 11 bases between them. The CDR3 covers 13 residues. CDR3 in DNA: TGTGCCTGGAGTATGAGAACAGGCTATGGCTACACCTTC. This gives the protein CAWSMRTGYGYTF.

The chain recombines TRBV10-3 with TRBJ2-5, with unresolved D. There are 13 residues in the CDR3. Germline CDR1 is ENHRY and CDR2 is SYGVKD. V was clipped by 2 bases and J by 3 bases, with 7 bases between them. This CDR3 is CAISEVGKETQYF. CDR3 bases: TGTGCCATCAGTGAGGTAGGGAAAGAGACCCAGTACTTC.

The rearrangement links TRBV5-1 to TRBJ1-1, with D possibly matching TRBD1 (5 bases). Trimming removed 1 base from V and 0 bases from J, with 10 bases in between. This CDR3 spans 15 amino acids. Germline V gene data show CDR1 as SGHRS and CDR2 as YFSETQ. DNA for the CDR3: TGCGCCAGCAGCTTGTCTGGGGGGGTGAACACTGAAGCTTTCTTT. Residues: CASSLSGGVNTEAFF.